This TCR beta chain was captured in a study of T cell responses to AZD1222 COVID-19 vaccine. Profiled with immunoSEQ multiplex PCR; TCRdb holds only in-frame clones, not every one. Its listing shows over 130,000 clones. This receptor was taken from an adult in good health. The sequencing input was peripheral blood.

In nucleotides, the CDR3 is TGTGCCAGCAGTTCCCGGATTTTTCAGAACACTGAAGCTTTCTTT. Translating it yields CASSSRIFQNTEAFF. J is TRBJ1-1 and V is TRBV6-5; D remains ambiguous. Germline CDR1 and CDR2: MNHEY and SVGAGI. V dropped 4 bases and J dropped 1 base, with 13 bases sitting between them. The CDR3 covers 15 residues.